A single sample gave rise to the 15 T cell receptor beta chains below, sequenced in a study of shared clonotypes between healthy human individuals. The data were produced by immunoSEQ multiplex PCR, yet TCRdb's version contains in-frame clones alone and is incomplete. Among 2 million to 2.5 million clones, roughly 95% were seen once, and the ten largest hold more than 0.1%. The sequenced sample consisted of naive CD4+ T cells sorted from blood. Indicated subset: CD45RA+ positively selected. These receptor sequences come from a man in his late teens or twenties in good health.

The chain uses TRBV5-6 and TRBJ2-2; D is perhaps TRBD1 or TRBD2 (5 bases each). Trimming pared 3 bases from V and 0 bases from J, leaving 15 bases between. The CDR3 consists of 17 residues. The germline V gene has CDR1 SGHDT and CDR2 YYEEEE. CDR3 DNA: TGTGCCAGCAGCTCCCTGCCCGGGACGGCGAACACCGGGGAGCTGTTTTTT. Translated, it gives CASSSLPGTANTGELFF.

This chain uses TRBV7-2 with TRBJ2-2; D gene uncertain. CDR3 length: 17 residues. CDR1 is SGHTA and CDR2 is FQGNSA in the germline V gene. V was shortened by 4 bases and J by 4 bases, with 19 bases between the two germline ends. The CDR3: CASSSEVPTIITGELFF. The CDR3 DNA is TGTGCCAGCAGCTCTGAGGTCCCGACGATTATCACCGGGGAGCTGTTTTTT.

V gene TRBV29-1 combines with J gene TRBJ2-6; tentative D call: TRBD1 (5 bases). The CDR3 is 14 residues long. V lost 0 bases to trimming and J lost 4 bases, with 7 bases between them. Germline V CDR1 and CDR2: SQVTM, ANQGSEA. The CDR3 bases are TGCAGCGTTGAAGAGGGGCAAGGGGCCAACGTCCTGACTTTC. This sequence encodes CSVEEGQGANVLTF. Using reference TRBV29-1 and TRBJ2-6 for the parts outside the CDR3, the full variable domain is SAVISQKPSRDICQRGTSLTIQCQVDSQVTMMFWYRQQPGQSLTLIATANQGSEATYESGFVIDKFPISRPNLTFSTLTVSNMSPEDSSIYLCSVEEGQGANVLTFGAGSRLTVL.

The genes are TRBV5-4 and TRBJ1-1; unclear D gene. Trimming removed 0 bases at V and 0 bases at J, with 15 bases between. The CDR3 contains 17 residues. Germline assignment: CDR1 SGHNT and CDR2 YYREEE (reference sequence). The CDR3 sequence is CASSLEGRIVVNTEAFF. The CDR3 region has the DNA TGTGCCAGCAGCTTGGAAGGTCGGATTGTGGTGAACACTGAAGCTTTCTTT.

The V gene is TRBV18, the J gene TRBJ2-1; TRBD2 aligns across 12 bases. The J segment lost 7 bases and the V segment lost 4 bases, leaving 5 bases of the junction unmatched. Germline-derived CDR1 and CDR2 are KGHSH and LQKENI. CDR3 size: 15 residues. In nucleotides, the CDR3 is TGTGCCAGCTCACAGACTAGCGGGGGAGAAAATGAGCAGTTCTTC. Amino acids: CASSQTSGGENEQFF.

The chain combines TRBV5-1 with TRBJ2-5, with TRBD1 matching 9 bases. The CDR3 has 15 residues. The ends lost 0 bases at V and 5 bases at J; junction bases unmatched: 5. Germline-derived CDR1 and CDR2 are SGHRS and YFSETQ. The CDR3 is CASSLESGQGETQYF. The CDR3 region has the DNA TGCGCCAGCAGCTTGGAGTCGGGACAGGGCGAGACCCAGTACTTC.

This clone showed up just once. The chain employs TRBV30 and TRBJ2-6; D unresolved. Germline V gene sequence: CDR1 GTSNPN, CDR2 SVGIG (reference sequence). The CDR3 sequence is 16 residues long. Trimming removed 4 bases from V and 0 bases from J, with 13 bases in between. CDR3 coding DNA: TGTGCCTGGACTAAATCGGGCTACTCTGGGGCCAACGTCCTGACTTTC. Its translation is CAWTKSGYSGANVLTF.

The chain has TRBV6-1 and TRBJ1-5; D uncertain. Germline assignment: CDR1 MNHNS and CDR2 SASEGT. V dropped 3 bases and J dropped 5 bases, with 8 bases sitting between them. This CDR3 is 13 amino acids long. CDR3 coding DNA: TGTGCCAGCAGTGACCGCTCCCATCAGCCCCAGCATTTT. It is translated as CASSDRSHQPQHF.

The V gene is TRBV4-3, the J gene TRBJ1-1, with 8 bases matching TRBD1. Germline assignment: CDR1 LGHNA and CDR2 YSLEER. V shed 3 bases, J shed 0 bases, and the junction held 6 bases outside the gene matches. The CDR3 contains 16 residues. The CDR3 sequence is CASSQDRERVNTEAFF. Here the CDR3 DNA reads TGCGCCAGCAGCCAGGACAGGGAAAGGGTGAACACTGAAGCTTTCTTT.

The chain joins TRBV27 to TRBJ2-7, with 7 bases matching TRBD1. The germline V gene has CDR1 MNHEY and CDR2 SMNVEV (reference sequence). V lost 6 bases to trimming and J lost 3 bases; unmatched junction nucleotides: 17. The CDR3 sequence is 17 residues long. The CDR3, as DNA: TGTGCCAGCAGCCAACTTCTCCTTCGACAGGGTGGCTACGAGCAGTACTTC. Translation gives CASSQLLLRQGGYEQYF.

About this clone: Within the sample, other DNA sequences also encode this same CDR3. The chain couples TRBV5-1 to TRBJ1-5; D unclear. The CDR3 has 14 residues. The V and J ends lost 0 bases and 3 bases respectively, with 7 bases between them. Looked up from germline, CDR1 is SGHRS and CDR2 is YFSETQ. Here the CDR3 DNA reads TGCGCCAGCAGCTTGGAAGGGTTCAATCAGCCCCAGCATTTT. Translating it yields CASSLEGFNQPQHF.

CDR3 bases: TGTGCCAGCAGCTTAGCCCCGGGTAATGAAAAACTGTTTTTT. It yields the protein CASSLAPGNEKLFF. This chain joins TRBV7-6 and TRBJ1-4; D gene unclear. From germline, CDR1 is SGHVS and CDR2 FNYEAQ. The V and J ends lost 0 bases and 4 bases respectively, with 6 bases between them. This CDR3 has 14 residues.

The chain links TRBV4-1 to TRBJ2-5, with 9 bases aligning to TRBD1. Germline-derived CDR1 and CDR2 are MGHRA and YSYEKL. The CDR3 is 15 amino acids. V lost 2 bases and J lost 4; bases outside the gene matches: 5. CDR3 amino acids: CASSQLGTGLETQYF. DNA of the CDR3: TGCGCCAGCAGCCAATTAGGGACAGGGTTAGAGACCCAGTACTTC.

This chain joins TRBV10-3 and TRBJ2-6; 9 bases are a match to TRBD1. There are 19 residues in the CDR3. Germline lookup yields CDR1 ENHRY and CDR2 SYGVKD. Unmatched junction bases numbered 10, after V lost 4 bases and J lost 0 bases. CDR3 amino acids: CAISATPGQGLSGANVLTF. The CDR3 nucleotides are TGTGCCATCAGTGCTACTCCGGGACAGGGCCTCTCTGGGGCCAACGTCCTGACTTTC.

The V and J genes are TRBV18 and TRBJ2-2, with 7 bases that match TRBD1. Germline V CDR1 and CDR2: KGHSH, LQKENI. The CDR3 runs 14 residues. V lost 6 bases, J lost 6 bases, and 7 bases stayed unmatched. The CDR3 region has the DNA TGTGCCAGCTCTCTTCGACAGGGACCCGGGGAGCTGTTTTTT. Translating gives CASSLRQGPGELFF.